This TCR beta chain emerged from a study of blood T cell repertoires in COVID-19. Background on the study: Donors in the United States, Italy and Spain gave samples during acute or convalescent COVID-19. Nucleic acid was either cDNA or gDNA, and it came from T cells, B-cell-depleted T cells, or PBMCs.

Adults between about 18 and 95 years of age took part from some 25 US areas. Membership in each cohort depended on participant-reported clinical history. Profiled with immunoSEQ multiplex PCR; TCRdb holds only in-frame clones, not every one. There are about 200,000 clones in the sample; around 76% occur only once, and 17% lies in the top ten. The CDR3 contains 14 residues. Germline CDR1 reads SGHAT; CDR2 reads FQNNGV. J gave up 4 bases and V 6 bases, and 4 bases lay outside the gene matches. This TCR derives from a woman in her forties or fifties with acute COVID-19. Sequenced material: PBMCs or T cells enriched from blood (not recorded which). The chain joins TRBV11-2 to TRBJ2-5; the match to TRBD2 covers 11 bases. The CDR3 here is CASRTSGVRETQYF. Written as DNA, the CDR3 is TGTGCCAGCAGGACTAGCGGGGTCAGAGAGACCCAGTACTTC. The variable domain in full, completed from reference TRBV11-2 and TRBJ2-5, reads EAGVAQSPRYKIIEKRQSVAFWCNPISGHATLYWYQQILGQGPKLLIQFQNNGVVDDSQLPKDRFSAERLKGVDSTLKIQPAKLEDSAVYLCASRTSGVRETQYFGPGTRLLVL.